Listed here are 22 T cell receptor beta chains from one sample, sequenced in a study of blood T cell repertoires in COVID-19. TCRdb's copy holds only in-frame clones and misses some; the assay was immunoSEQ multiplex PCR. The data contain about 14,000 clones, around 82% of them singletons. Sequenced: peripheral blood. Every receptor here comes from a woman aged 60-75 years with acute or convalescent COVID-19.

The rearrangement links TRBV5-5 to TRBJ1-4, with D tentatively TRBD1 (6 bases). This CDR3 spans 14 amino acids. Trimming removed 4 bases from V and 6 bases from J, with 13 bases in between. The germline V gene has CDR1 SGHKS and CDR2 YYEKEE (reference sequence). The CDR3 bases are TGTGCCAGCAGCATACAGGGTCCCCATGAAAAACTGTTTTTT. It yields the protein CASSIQGPHEKLFF.

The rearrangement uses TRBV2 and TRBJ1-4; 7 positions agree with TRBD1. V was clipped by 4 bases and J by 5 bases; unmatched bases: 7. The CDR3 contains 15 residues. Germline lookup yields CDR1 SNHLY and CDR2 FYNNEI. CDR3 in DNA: TGTGCCAGCAGTGGGAACAGGGGACCAAATGAAAAACTGTTTTTT. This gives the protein CASSGNRGPNEKLFF. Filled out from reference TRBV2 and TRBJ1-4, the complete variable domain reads EPEVTQTPSHQVTQMGQEVILRCVPISNHLYFYWYRQILGQKVEFLVSFYNNEISEKSEIFDDQFSVERPDGSNFTLKIRSTKLEDSAMYFCASSGNRGPNEKLFFGSGTQLSVL.

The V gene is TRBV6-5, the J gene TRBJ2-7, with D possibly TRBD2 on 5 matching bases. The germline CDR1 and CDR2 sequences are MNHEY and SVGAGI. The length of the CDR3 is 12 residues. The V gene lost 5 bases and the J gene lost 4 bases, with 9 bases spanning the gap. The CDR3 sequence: CASSRPGYEQYF. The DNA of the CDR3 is TGTGCCAGCAGTCGCCCGGGATACGAGCAGTACTTC.

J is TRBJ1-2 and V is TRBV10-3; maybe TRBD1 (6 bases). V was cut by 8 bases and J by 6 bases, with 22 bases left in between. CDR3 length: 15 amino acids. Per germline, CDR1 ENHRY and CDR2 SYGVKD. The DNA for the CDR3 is TGTGCCATCGGCGGCAGGGGAGAACTTTATGATGGCTACACCTTC. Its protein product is CAIGGRGELYDGYTF.

This CDR3 is CASSGQGAGTGELFF. The CDR3, as DNA: TGTGCCAGCAGTGGACAGGGGGCTGGCACCGGGGAGCTGTTTTTT. This chain connects TRBV2 to TRBJ2-2, with 10 nucleotides matching TRBD1. The V and J ends lost 4 bases and 4 bases, in that order; junction bases with no gene match: 3. This CDR3 comprises 15 residues. Germline CDR1 SNHLY, CDR2 FYNNEI.

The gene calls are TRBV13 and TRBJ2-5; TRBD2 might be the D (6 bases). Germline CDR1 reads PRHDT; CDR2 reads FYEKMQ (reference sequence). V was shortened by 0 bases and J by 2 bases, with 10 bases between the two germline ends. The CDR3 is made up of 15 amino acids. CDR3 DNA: TGTGCCAGCAGCTTAGGAGTACTAGCACAAGAGACCCAGTACTTC. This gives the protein CASSLGVLAQETQYF.

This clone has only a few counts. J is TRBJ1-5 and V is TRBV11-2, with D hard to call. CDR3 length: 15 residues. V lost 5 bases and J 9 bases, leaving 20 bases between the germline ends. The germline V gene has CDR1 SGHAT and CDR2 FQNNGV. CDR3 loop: CASSTDMGSAMPQHF. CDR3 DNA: TGTGCCAGCAGCACAGACATGGGGAGTGCTATGCCCCAGCATTTT.

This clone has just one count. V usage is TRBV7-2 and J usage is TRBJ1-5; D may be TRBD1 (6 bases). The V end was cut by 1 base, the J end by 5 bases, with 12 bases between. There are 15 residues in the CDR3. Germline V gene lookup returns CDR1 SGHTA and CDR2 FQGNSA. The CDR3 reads CASSLDGQIHQPQHF. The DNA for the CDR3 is TGTGCCAGCAGCTTAGACGGACAGATACATCAGCCCCAGCATTTT.

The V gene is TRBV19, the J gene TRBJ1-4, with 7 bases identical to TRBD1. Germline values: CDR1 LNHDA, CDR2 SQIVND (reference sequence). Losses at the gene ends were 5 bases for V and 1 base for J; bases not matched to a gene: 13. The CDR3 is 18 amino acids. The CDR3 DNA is TGTGCCAGTAGTGCCTACAGGGGACGACGGGGAACTAATGAAAAACTGTTTTTT. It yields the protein CASSAYRGRRGTNEKLFF.

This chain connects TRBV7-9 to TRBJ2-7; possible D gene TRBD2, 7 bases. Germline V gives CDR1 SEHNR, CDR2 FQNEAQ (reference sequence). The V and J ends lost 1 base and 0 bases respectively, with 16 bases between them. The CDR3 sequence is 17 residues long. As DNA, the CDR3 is TGTGCCAGCAGCTTAGAGGGGGGGACGGTGAGCTCCTACGAGCAGTACTTC. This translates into CASSLEGGTVSSYEQYF.

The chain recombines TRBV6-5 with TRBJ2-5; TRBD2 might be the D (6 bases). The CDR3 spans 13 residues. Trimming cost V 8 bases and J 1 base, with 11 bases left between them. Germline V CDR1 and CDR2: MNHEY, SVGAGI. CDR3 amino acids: CASGGVSQETQYF. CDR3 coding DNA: TGTGCCAGCGGAGGGGTGTCCCAAGAGACCCAGTACTTC.

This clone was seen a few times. CDR3: CASRLGTETLGRGGNTIYF. Written as DNA, the CDR3 is TGTGCAAGTCGCTTAGGCACTGAGACTCTAGGGAGGGGTGGAAACACCATATATTTT. The chain carries TRBV12-2 and TRBJ1-3. TRBV12-2 is a pseudogene segment. There are 19 residues in the CDR3.

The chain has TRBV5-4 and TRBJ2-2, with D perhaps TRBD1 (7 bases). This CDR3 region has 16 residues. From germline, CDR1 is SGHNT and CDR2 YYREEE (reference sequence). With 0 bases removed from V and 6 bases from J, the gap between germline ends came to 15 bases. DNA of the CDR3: TGTGCCAGCAGCTTGGCCGGGGGACAGCTCCCCGGGGAGCTGTTTTTT. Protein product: CASSLAGGQLPGELFF.

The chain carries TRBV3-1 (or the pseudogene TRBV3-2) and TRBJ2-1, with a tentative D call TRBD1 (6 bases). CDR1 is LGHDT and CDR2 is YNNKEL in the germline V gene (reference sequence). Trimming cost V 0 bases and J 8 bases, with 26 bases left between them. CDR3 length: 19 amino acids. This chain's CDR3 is CASSQDPPPTQGLLDEQFF. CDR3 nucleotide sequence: TGTGCCAGCAGCCAAGATCCCCCCCCAACCCAGGGGCTTTTGGATGAGCAGTTCTTC.

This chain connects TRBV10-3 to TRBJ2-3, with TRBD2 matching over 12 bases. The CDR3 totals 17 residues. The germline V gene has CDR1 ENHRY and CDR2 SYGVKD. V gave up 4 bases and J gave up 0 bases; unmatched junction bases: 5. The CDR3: CAISGTSGVSSTDTQYF. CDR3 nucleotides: TGTGCCATCAGTGGGACTAGCGGGGTTTCTAGCACAGATACGCAGTATTTT.

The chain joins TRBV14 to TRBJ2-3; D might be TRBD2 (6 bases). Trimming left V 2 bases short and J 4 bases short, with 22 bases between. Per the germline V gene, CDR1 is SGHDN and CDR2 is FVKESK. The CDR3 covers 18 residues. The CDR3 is CASSQRRTALSSADTQYF. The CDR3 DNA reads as TGTGCCAGCAGCCAAAGACGGACGGCTCTATCTAGCGCAGATACGCAGTATTTT. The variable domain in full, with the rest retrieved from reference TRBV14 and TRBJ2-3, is EAGVTQFPSHSVIEKGQTVTLRCDPISGHDNLYWYRRVMGKEIKFLLHFVKESKQDESGMPNNRFLAERTGGTYSTLKVQPAELEDSGVYFCASSQRRTALSSADTQYFGPGTRLTVL.

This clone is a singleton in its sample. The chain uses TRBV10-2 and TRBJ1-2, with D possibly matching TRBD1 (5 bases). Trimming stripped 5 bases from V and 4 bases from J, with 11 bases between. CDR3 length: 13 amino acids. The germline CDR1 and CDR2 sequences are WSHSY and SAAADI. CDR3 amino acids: CASSIGEAYGYTF. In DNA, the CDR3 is TGCGCCAGCAGTATAGGGGAGGCCTATGGCTACACCTTC.

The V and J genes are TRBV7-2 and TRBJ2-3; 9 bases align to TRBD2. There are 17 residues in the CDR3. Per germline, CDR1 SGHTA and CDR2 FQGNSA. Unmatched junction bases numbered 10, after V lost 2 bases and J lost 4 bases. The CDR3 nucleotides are TGTGCCAGCAGCTTAATGGCGGGGGGGCCTGTGGCAGATACGCAGTATTTT. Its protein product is CASSLMAGGPVADTQYF.

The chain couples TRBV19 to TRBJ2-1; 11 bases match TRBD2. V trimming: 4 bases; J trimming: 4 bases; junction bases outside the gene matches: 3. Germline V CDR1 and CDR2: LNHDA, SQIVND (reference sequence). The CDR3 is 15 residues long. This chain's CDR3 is CASSRRLAGYNEQFF. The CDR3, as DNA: TGTGCCAGTAGTAGAAGACTAGCGGGATACAATGAGCAGTTCTTC.

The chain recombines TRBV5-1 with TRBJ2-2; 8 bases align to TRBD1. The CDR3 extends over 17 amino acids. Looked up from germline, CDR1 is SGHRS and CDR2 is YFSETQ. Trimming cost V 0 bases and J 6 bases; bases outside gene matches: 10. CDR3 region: CASSLVPQGAKAGELFF. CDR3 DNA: TGCGCCAGCAGCTTGGTTCCGCAGGGGGCGAAGGCCGGGGAGCTGTTTTTT.

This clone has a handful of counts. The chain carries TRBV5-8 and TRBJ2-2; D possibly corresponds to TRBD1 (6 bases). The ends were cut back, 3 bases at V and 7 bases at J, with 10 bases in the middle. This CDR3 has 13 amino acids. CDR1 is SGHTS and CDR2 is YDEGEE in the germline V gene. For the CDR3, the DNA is TGTGCCAGCAGCTCACAGGGAATCGGGGAGCTGTTTTTT. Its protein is CASSSQGIGELFF. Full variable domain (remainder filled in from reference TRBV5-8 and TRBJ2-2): EAGVTQSPTHLIKTRGQQATLRCSPISGHTSVYWYQQALGLGLQFLLWYDEGEERNRGNFPPRFSGRQFPNYSSELNVNALELEDSALYLCASSSQGIGELFFGEGSRLTVL.

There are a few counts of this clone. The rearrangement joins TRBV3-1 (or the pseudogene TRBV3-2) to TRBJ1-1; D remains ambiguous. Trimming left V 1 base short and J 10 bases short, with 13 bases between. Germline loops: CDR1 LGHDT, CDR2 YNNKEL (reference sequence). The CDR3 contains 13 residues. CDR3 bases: TGTGCCAGCAGCCAAGTTAGGTGGCTAGGAGCTTTCTTT. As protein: CASSQVRWLGAFF.